This T cell receptor beta chain was retrieved from a study of cytomegalovirus exposure and HLA in healthy donors (dated by TCRdb to the late 2010s). For the study in its entirety: According to an earlier analysis of several hundred of the donors, some 170 million T cells yielded 117 million unique TCR beta sequences and less than 300 Gb of sequence data. An early release that covered about 600 HLA-typed donors contained around 300 gigabases of sequencing data and around 85 million unique TCR sequences. Of the 300 to 500 genotyped donors, 75% to 85% were placed in the genetic ancestry cluster associated with self-reported Caucasian donors. The study aimed to test whether cataloging public T cell receptors could reveal signatures of past pathogen exposure. Using immunosequencing, the study profiled T cell repertoires from 666 subjects and related those repertoires to cytomegalovirus serostatus. Along with the approximately 650-subject first cohort, a separate validation cohort of 120 different subjects was used. High-throughput TCR immunosequencing, statistical association of individual TCRs with disease status, and machine learning were combined to predict cytomegalovirus infection status. In a later analysis, previously published TCR beta repertoires from 600 to 850 donors were re-analyzed and high-resolution HLA genotyping was added so that TCR occurrence patterns could be studied. Rather than using new phenotypic data, the later analysis identified candidate immune exposures from TCR beta sequences and from how often those sequences occurred across donors. An earlier analysis of approximately 500 of the donors applied high-throughput TCR beta sequencing to assess whether each TCR beta V gene segment acted as functional or pseudogenic. Alongside the repertoire data, information on donor age, sex, ethnicity and CMV serostatus was compiled. In a later genetic analysis, genome-wide SNP genotypes for about three fifths of the roughly 670 donors were used, and that subset was treated as a discovery cohort. Every discovery cohort repertoire had been produced on one sequencing platform. Both class I and class II loci were covered by HLA typing, at four-digit resolution. The number of typed donors differed by locus: roughly 629-630 for A, B, C, DRB1 and DQB1; approximately 530 for DQA1; around 610 for DPA1; and some 430 for DPB1. Roughly 5 DR-DQ haplotypes were handled as single units for association and clustering, since linkage in the cohort was strong. Across some 400 genotyped donors of the cohort, an average of about 240,000 unique TCR beta nucleotide sequences per donor were sequenced, and about a sixth of those sequences were non-productive.

Receptors were amplified or captured by the immunoSEQ multiplex PCR assay. For the multiplex PCR, a mixture combining 60 forward primers for TCR Vbeta segments and 13 reverse primers for TCR Jbeta segments was used. The CDR3 region of rearranged TCR beta genes was amplified from genomic DNA with a multiplex PCR assay. Amplified TCR beta libraries were sequenced as 87-base-pair reads on the Illumina HiSeq System. In the paper's pipeline: A later analysis tallied around 80 million unique TCR beta chains across the 640 or so repertoires, and around 12 million of those chains were shared by two or more donors. To remove PCR and sequencing errors, raw reads were error-corrected and collapsed into unique sequences using a nearest-neighbor algorithm that merged closely related sequences. V, D and J gene segments were assigned by aligning CDR3 sequences to IMGT reference sequences. For a sequence to be retained, a match of at least six nucleotides was required to both a V gene segment and a J gene segment. Rearrangements were called productive when the CDR3 lacked stop codons and stayed in frame with V and J; all others were non-productive. Following IMGT convention, CDR3 was defined as the stretch from the second conserved V-encoded cysteine to the conserved J-encoded phenylalanine. Sequences without an unambiguous match to a single V gene segment were excluded from the earlier analysis of about 600 of the donors. In an earlier analysis of 587 of the donors, V segments were called functional above 56.7% productive rearrangements and were called segregating when the between-donor standard deviation exceeded 5%. A statistical classification framework was built to diagnose cytomegalovirus status from the catalog of TCR beta chain sequences. A later analysis assigned V and J genes by comparing TCR nucleotide sequences with IMGT/GENE-DB human TR gene sequences. The TCRdist pipeline was used in a later analysis to assign CDR3 sequences and most-parsimonious VDJ recombination scenarios. In a later analysis, each TCR beta chain was defined by its CDR3 amino acid sequence together with its V-gene family, and reads lacking a unique V-gene family were excluded. As a way to deal with suspected cross-contamination and a sequencing artifact, a later analysis dropped 640 or so nucleotide sequences that were highly shared and had low generation probability. In a later analysis, a clonal expansion index was calculated for each public chain from normalized within-repertoire ranks of inferred template counts. In a later analysis, generation probabilities were computed using a VDJ recombination model fitted to out-of-frame rearrangements, and the results were checked against IGoR. Hypergeometric tests were used in a later analysis to score TCR-TCR, TCR-HLA and TCR-CMV co-occurrence, with a repertoire-size bias correction applied to the TCR pairs. To estimate false discovery rates, a later analysis permuted the HLA or CMV assignments 20 times. In a later analysis, co-occurring TCRs were grouped using DBSCAN, and TCRdist sequence similarity was added for clustering within HLA-allele-positive subsets. Repertoires with fewer than 30,000 or more than 120,000 public chains, plus five repertoires with anomalous nucleotide sharing, were excluded from co-occurrence clustering. TCRdb's version of the immuneACCESS table is confined to in-frame rearrangements and falls short of the full clone set. An unresolved V gene accounts for under half of the shortfall where checked; the remainder is of unknown origin. The DNA was the basis for D and trimming; V, J and clone size are from that table. The sample contains 200,000 to 250,000 clones, around 73% of them found a single time. Around 4% of the sample belongs to the ten largest clones.

A remark on this clone: Its antigen is unknown. Base qualities are missing; no much larger clone stands one base away.

General conclusions and limits of the study: In a later analysis, most CMV-associated TCR beta chains were found to appear HLA-restricted, with HLA associations seemingly driven largely by CMV exposure. A later genetic analysis reported fewer N-insertions in productive TCRs among donors in an Asian-associated ancestry cluster than the roughly 640-donor mean. The authors suggested that the approach could potentially be extended to other disease states and immunological phenotypes. A cluster of highly shared sequence variants was judged likely to be a technical artifact of the sequencing pipeline. Broadly in line with IMGT annotations, most TCR beta V segments showed up in productive rearrangements about 87% or about 30% of the time in an earlier analysis of several hundred of the donors. A few of the identified cytomegalovirus-associated TCR beta chains were confirmed in vitro to be specific for cytomegalovirus antigens. The only immune exposure information available for the cohort was CMV serostatus. Correlated functional status among segregating V segments might reflect linkage disequilibrium, but an unknown experimental factor could not be ruled out. Most TCR sequences were observed very rarely across donors, whereas some public TCRs were present in many individuals. In a later analysis, the rate of TCR association differed among HLA loci, with DRB1 alleles having the most associated TCRs and HLA-C alleles having the fewest. Over 15 rarely observed V segments, including chromosome 9 orphons, were excluded from the earlier analysis of just under 600 of the donors because counts were too low. When HLA alleles, especially DR and DQ, strongly co-occurred, attributing TCR associations to individual alleles was difficult. The study gave a list of 150 to 200 TCR beta chains associated with cytomegalovirus. A later analysis found that HLA-associated TCR beta chains were more clonally expanded and had lower generation probabilities than equally common non-associated chains. Cytomegalovirus status was reported to be diagnosed by the classifier with high specificity and sensitivity in both the original and validation cohorts. V-gene and J-gene trimming of TCR beta chains was associated with a missense DCLRE1C variant in a later genetic analysis, and the association was replicated in an independent cohort. Some IMGT-functional V segments, including TRBV6-2 and TRBV6-3, could not be distinguished by the 87-base-pair reads and were therefore excluded. The presence/absence analyses assumed that sequencing depth was roughly uniform across donors, and that assumption may not be true. At a false discovery rate of 0.05, a later analysis linked under 20,000 TCR beta sequences to specific HLA alleles. The cohort was sequenced for TCR beta chains only, and without alpha or paired-chain data the features that could be detected were limited. HLA typing was unavailable for some donors at each locus, so association tests used only the typed subset. A further reported finding was that TCR beta sequences accurately predicted the HLA-A and HLA-B alleles for most subjects in the first cohort. In a later analysis, several top co-occurrence clusters were reported to appear linked to parvovirus B19, influenza, CMV and Epstein-Barr virus.

The germline ends are 10 bases apart after V is trimmed by 2 bases and J by 2 bases. Inclusive of the bounding cysteine and phenylalanine, the CDR3 is 14 residues long. Only the CDR3 region is kept as DNA, spanning 42 bases read in frame from base 1. The germline V gene encodes CDR1 SGHDN and CDR2 FVKESK. In total, approximately 610 healthy bone marrow donors made up the cohort. At the time of sampling, all cohort members were nominally healthy, though unrecorded immune exposures were likely present. The donor tested CMV seronegative and was one of the 352 seronegative cohort members. Every donor gave a peripheral blood sample, and the peripheral blood mononuclear cells from that sample were used for TCR beta sequencing. Genomic DNA extraction from the blood cell samples was performed with the Qiagen DNeasy Blood Extraction Kit.

This sequence uses TRBV14 and TRBJ2-7, with a weak D call of TRBD2 (6 bases match). The sequenced sample consisted of PBMCs. This TCR derives from a male donor in good health and CMV-seronegative. At the DNA level, the sequence is TGTGCCAGCAGCCAATCTGGGAGGACCTACGAGCAGTACTTC. The resulting protein is CASSQSGRTYEQYF.